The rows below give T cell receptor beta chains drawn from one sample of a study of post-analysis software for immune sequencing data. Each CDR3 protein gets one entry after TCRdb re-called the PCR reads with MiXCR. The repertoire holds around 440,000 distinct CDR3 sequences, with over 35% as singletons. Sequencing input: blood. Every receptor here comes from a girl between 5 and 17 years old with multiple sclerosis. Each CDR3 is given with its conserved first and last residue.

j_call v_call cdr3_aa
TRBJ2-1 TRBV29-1 CSVGAMEGEQFF
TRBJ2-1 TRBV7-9 CASSPSTSPYNEQFF
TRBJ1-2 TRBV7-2 CASSLAGGNYGYTF
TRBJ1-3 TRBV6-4 CASSDSPGNTIYF
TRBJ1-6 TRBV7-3 CASSLTGQSRSPLHF
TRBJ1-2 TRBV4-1 CASSQPTGGYGYTF
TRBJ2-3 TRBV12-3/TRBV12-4 CASSFGVSGTDAQYF
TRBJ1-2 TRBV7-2 CASSLFGRDYGYTF
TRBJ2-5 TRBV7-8 CASSPGVRLAGDLETQYF
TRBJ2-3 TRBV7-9 CAGVAGEISTDTQYF
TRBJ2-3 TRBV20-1 CSALGLAGVDTQYF
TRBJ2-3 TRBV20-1 CSAAGGNTDTQYF
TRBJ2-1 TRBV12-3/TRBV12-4 CASSRTTYNEQFF
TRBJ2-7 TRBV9 CASSVEGGKRGHYEQYF
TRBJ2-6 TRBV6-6 CASNRDGGSGANVLTF
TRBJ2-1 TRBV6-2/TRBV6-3 CASSWREVNEQFF
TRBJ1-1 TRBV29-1 CSISGQPRNTEAFF
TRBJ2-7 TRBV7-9 CASSLVLVVRRGKDYEQYF
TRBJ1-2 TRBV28 CASSWSDRGSGGYTF
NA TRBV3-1 CASSQGWDRGYEQYF
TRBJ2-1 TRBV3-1 CASSQELAGDEQFF
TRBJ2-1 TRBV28 CASSSPGLAGNEQFF